A selection of T cell receptor beta chains follows, all from one sample in a study of T cell responses to AZD1222 COVID-19 vaccine. The protocol was immunoSEQ multiplex PCR, while the TCRdb copy is restricted to in-frame clones and leaves out a portion. Of around 150,000 clones listed, about 94% were seen once; the top ten hold roughly 4%. Here the sequenced sample was peripheral blood, taken 28 days after the second AZD1222 dose. The receptor source for this set is an adult who received the AZD1222 COVID-19 vaccine. The CDR3 runs from the conserved cysteine through the conserved F or W. The D gene is left open where the match is weak. Size values are once, few and many counts, or a class for expanded clones, and some rows have none.

d_call	j_call	clone_size	v_call	cdr3_aa	cdr3_nt
NA	TRBJ2-7	NA	TRBV4-2	CASSQGQGNDEQYF	TGTGCCAGCAGCCAGGGGCAGGGGAACGACGAGCAGTACTTC
NA	TRBJ2-5	NA	TRBV5-1	CASSRDRTETQYF	TGCGCCAGCAGTCGAGACAGGACAGAGACCCAGTACTTC
NA	TRBJ2-1	NA	TRBV5-4	CASSLAKSSYNEQFF	TGTGCCAGCAGCTTGGCCAAGAGCTCCTACAATGAGCAGTTCTTC
TRBD2	TRBJ2-3	NA	TRBV7-2	CASSPTSGGADTQYF	TGTGCCAGCAGCCCGACTAGCGGGGGGGCAGATACGCAGTATTTT
NA	TRBJ1-2	NA	TRBV27	CASSFLGQPYGYTF	TGTGCCAGCAGTTTCCTTGGGCAGCCCTATGGCTACACCTTC
NA	TRBJ2-1	NA	TRBV18	CASSPPDSGNEQFF	TGTGCCAGCTCACCACCGGATAGCGGTAATGAGCAGTTCTTC
NA	TRBJ2-3	NA	TRBV5-4	CASSSSGGADTQYF	TGTGCCAGCAGCTCCTCCGGGGGCGCAGATACGCAGTATTTT
TRBD1	TRBJ1-2	NA	TRBV10-3	CAISPGQGSSNTF	TGTGCCATCAGTCCGGGACAGGGGTCATCAAACACCTTC
NA	TRBJ2-1	few	TRBV19	CASSRGGTEGDEQFF	TGTGCCAGTAGCCGTGGGGGGACTGAAGGCGATGAGCAGTTCTTC
NA	TRBJ2-1	once	TRBV4-3	CASSLWRGLSSYNEQFF	TGCGCCAGCAGCCTTTGGCGGGGACTGAGCTCCTACAATGAGCAGTTCTTC
TRBD1	TRBJ2-2	NA	TRBV15	CATYASGQGAPGELFF	TGTGCCACTTATGCATCGGGACAGGGTGCCCCCGGGGAGCTGTTTTTT
NA	TRBJ2-7	NA	TRBV5-1	CASSLGASYEQYF	TGCGCCAGCAGCTTGGGGGCATCATACGAGCAGTACTTC
NA	TRBJ1-1	NA	TRBV5-1	CASSLAHRNTEAFF	TGCGCCAGCAGCTTGGCCCACAGGAACACTGAAGCTTTCTTT
NA	TRBJ1-1	NA	TRBV6-5	CAGSELMNTEAFF	TGTGCCGGATCAGAACTGATGAACACTGAAGCTTTCTTT
NA	TRBJ1-1	NA	TRBV5-4	CASSLAAGLNTEAFF	TGTGCCAGCAGCCTGGCCGCGGGTCTGAACACTGAAGCTTTCTTT
NA	TRBJ2-1	NA	TRBV7-8	CASSTGVHAGNEQFF	TGTGCCAGCAGCACGGGGGTACACGCGGGGAATGAGCAGTTCTTC
TRBD1	TRBJ1-2	NA	TRBV28	CASRTGQDYGYTF	TGTGCCAGCCGAACAGGACAGGACTATGGCTACACCTTC
NA	TRBJ1-1	NA	TRBV29-1	CSVERVGANTEAFF	TGCAGCGTTGAGAGGGTTGGAGCGAACACTGAAGCTTTCTTT
NA	TRBJ1-1	NA	TRBV4-3	CASSQGVYTEAFF	TGCGCCAGCAGCCAAGGGGTCTACACTGAAGCTTTCTTT
NA	TRBJ1-5	NA	TRBV5-1	CASSLEGNSNQPQHF	TGCGCCAGCAGCTTGGAGGGGAATAGCAATCAGCCCCAGCATTTT
TRBD1	TRBJ2-7	NA	TRBV7-9	CASSHRGRSYEQYF	TGTGCCAGCAGTCACAGGGGGCGTTCGTACGAGCAGTACTTC
NA	TRBJ1-2	once	TRBV12-3/TRBV12-4	CASGGAGMLVTF	TGTGCCAGCGGGGGGGCAGGGATGTTAGTCACCTTC
TRBD2	TRBJ2-1	NA	TRBV7-2	CASSLSGGGLRYNEQFF	TGTGCCAGCAGCTTAAGTGGGGGGGGACTACGGTACAATGAGCAGTTCTTC
TRBD1	TRBJ2-2	NA	TRBV14	CASSQGQGRGGELFF	TGTGCCAGCAGCCAAGGACAGGGCCGCGGCGGGGAGCTGTTTTTT
NA	TRBJ2-2	NA	TRBV4-3	CASSQDRGSGELFF	TGCGCCAGCAGCCAAGATCGGGGAAGCGGGGAGCTGTTTTTT
TRBD1	TRBJ2-7	NA	TRBV7-2	CASSFTGTDPYEQYF	TGTGCCAGCAGCTTCACCGGGACAGACCCCTACGAGCAGTACTTC
NA	TRBJ2-1	NA	TRBV11-3	CASSLGGVAEQFF	TGTGCCAGCAGCTTAGGAGGGGTGGCTGAGCAGTTCTTC
TRBD1	TRBJ2-1	NA	TRBV7-2	CASSTDRGDEQFF	TGTGCCAGCAGCACCGACAGGGGCGATGAGCAGTTCTTC
TRBD2	TRBJ2-1	NA	TRBV11-3	CASSLRLAENEQFF	TGTGCCAGCAGCTTAAGACTAGCCGAAAATGAGCAGTTCTTC
TRBD1	TRBJ1-5	NA	TRBV19	CASSTDRGQPQHF	TGTGCCAGTAGTACGGACAGGGGTCAGCCCCAGCATTTT
NA	TRBJ1-5	NA	TRBV12-5	CASGYSNQPQHF	TGTGCTAGTGGCTATAGCAATCAGCCCCAGCATTTT
TRBD2	TRBJ2-1	NA	TRBV28	CASSLFWTSAEEQFF	TGTGCCAGCAGTTTATTTTGGACTAGCGCAGAGGAGCAGTTCTTC
NA	TRBJ1-5	NA	TRBV3-1/TRBV3-2	CASSHEGGQPQHF	TGTGCCAGCAGCCATGAGGGTGGCCAGCCCCAGCATTTT
NA	TRBJ1-5	NA	TRBV19	CASSTPGFSGNQPQHF	TGTGCCAGTAGTACTCCCGGGTTTTCGGGCAATCAGCCCCAGCATTTT
TRBD1	TRBJ1-1	NA	TRBV6-5	CASRDRGPPNTEAFF	TGTGCCAGCAGGGACAGGGGGCCCCCGAACACTGAAGCTTTCTTT
NA	TRBJ1-3	NA	TRBV15	CATSRDRRVGNTIYF	TGTGCCACCAGCAGAGATCGCAGGGTTGGAAACACCATATATTTT
NA	TRBJ1-1	NA	TRBV28	CASKGGGGRRTEAFF	TGTGCCAGCAAGGGCGGGGGCGGCCGTCGGACTGAAGCTTTCTTT
NA	TRBJ2-2	NA	TRBV18	CASSPVQARELFF	TGTGCCAGCTCACCCGTCCAGGCCCGGGAGCTGTTTTTT
TRBD1	TRBJ1-3	NA	TRBV7-9	CASSVTGASGNTIYF	TGTGCCAGCAGCGTCACAGGGGCTTCTGGAAACACCATATATTTT
NA	TRBJ2-2	once	TRBV11-2	CASSFHTGELFF	TGTGCCAGCAGCTTTCACACCGGGGAGCTGTTTTTT
NA	TRBJ2-1	NA	TRBV27	CASSSGNEQFF	TGTGCCAGCAGTTCCGGTAATGAGCAGTTCTTC
NA	TRBJ1-4	NA	TRBV5-4	CASSPDSYNEKLFF	TGTGCCAGCAGCCCGGACAGTTACAATGAAAAACTGTTTTTT
TRBD1	TRBJ1-1	NA	TRBV11-2	CASSSIRQGPNTEAFF	TGTGCCAGCAGCTCGATTAGACAGGGGCCGAACACTGAAGCTTTCTTT
NA	TRBJ2-2	NA	TRBV11-2	CASSFPGDVDTGELFF	TGTGCCAGCAGCTTTCCTGGGGACGTAGACACCGGGGAGCTGTTTTTT
TRBD1	TRBJ2-5	NA	TRBV27	CASSFIPDRVETQYF	TGTGCCAGCAGTTTTATCCCCGACAGGGTAGAGACCCAGTACTTC
NA	TRBJ2-2	NA	TRBV4-3	CASRPNTGITGELFF	TGCGCCAGCAGACCGAACACCGGGATCACCGGGGAGCTGTTTTTT
NA	TRBJ1-3	once	TRBV9	CASSVELSGNTIYF	TGTGCCAGCAGCGTAGAACTCTCTGGAAACACCATATATTTT
TRBD2	TRBJ2-5	NA	TRBV7-2	CASRPPGTSGAQKTQYF	TGTGCCAGCAGACCACCCGGGACTAGCGGTGCTCAAAAGACCCAGTACTTC
NA	TRBJ1-4	NA	TRBV20-1	CSAVSNEKLFF	TGCAGTGCGGTATCAAATGAAAAACTGTTTTTT
NA	TRBJ2-5	NA	TRBV2	CASNSEDLGTQYF	TGTGCCAGCAATAGCGAGGACCTCGGGACCCAGTACTTC
NA	TRBJ2-1	NA	TRBV27	CASSSGTYNEQFF	TGTGCCAGCAGTTCCGGGACCTACAATGAGCAGTTCTTC
TRBD2	TRBJ2-1	NA	TRBV5-6	CASSLAGELAAYNEQFF	TGTGCCAGCAGCTTGGCCGGCGAACTAGCGGCTTACAATGAGCAGTTCTTC
NA	TRBJ2-7	NA	TRBV20-1	CSAPLVGEQYF	TGCAGTGCACCCCTCGTTGGCGAGCAGTACTTC
TRBD1	TRBJ1-1	NA	TRBV19	CASSIVVWDRENTEAFF	TGTGCCAGTAGTATAGTTGTCTGGGACAGGGAAAACACTGAAGCTTTCTTT
TRBD2	TRBJ2-2	NA	TRBV7-9	CASSGGTTGAGELFF	TGTGCCAGCAGCGGAGGGACTACCGGGGCCGGGGAGCTGTTTTTT
TRBD2	TRBJ2-2	NA	TRBV6-2/TRBV6-3	CASSYRTSEAGELFF	TGTGCCAGCAGTTACAGGACTAGCGAGGCCGGGGAGCTGTTTTTT
TRBD2	TRBJ2-3	NA	TRBV7-2	CACFPGLAGDTQYF	TGTGCCTGCTTCCCGGGACTAGCGGGAGATACGCAGTATTTT
NA	TRBJ1-5	NA	TRBV18	CASSPLSGNSNQPQHF	TGTGCCAGCTCACCACTATCAGGGAATAGCAATCAGCCCCAGCATTTT